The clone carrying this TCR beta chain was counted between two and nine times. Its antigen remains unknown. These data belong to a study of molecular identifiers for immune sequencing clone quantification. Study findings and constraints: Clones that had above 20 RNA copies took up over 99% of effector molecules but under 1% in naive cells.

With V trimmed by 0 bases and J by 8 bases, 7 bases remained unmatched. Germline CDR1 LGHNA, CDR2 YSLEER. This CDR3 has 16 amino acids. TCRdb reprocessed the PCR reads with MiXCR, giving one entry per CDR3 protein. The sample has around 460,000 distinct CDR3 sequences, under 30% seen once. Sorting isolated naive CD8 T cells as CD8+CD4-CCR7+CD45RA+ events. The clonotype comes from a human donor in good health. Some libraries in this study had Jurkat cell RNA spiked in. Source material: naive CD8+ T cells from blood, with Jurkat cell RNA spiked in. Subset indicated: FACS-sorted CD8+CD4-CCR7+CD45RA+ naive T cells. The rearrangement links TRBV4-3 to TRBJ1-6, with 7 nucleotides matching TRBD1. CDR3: CASSQESGDSDSPLHF. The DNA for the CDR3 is TGCGCCAGCAGCCAAGAGTCGGGGGACAGTGATTCACCCCTCCACTTT.